One and the same sample provided the 2 T cell receptor beta chains below, sequenced in a study of identical twins (dated by TCRdb to 2016 to 2017). Library preparation used 5' RACE. This sample was sequenced with an Illumina HiSeq 2000. TCRdb redid the processing of the public reads, applying fastp at Q25 and MiXCR, and retained in-frame beta chains. Each CDR3 protein appears once, grouped with its most common genes and DNA. For this sample the table gives fewer than 800,000 distinct CDR3 sequences, of which around 7.5% were detected only once. The ten most abundant clones make up approximately 1.5% of the sample. The same data also went into a second study, on yellow fever vaccine responses in identical twins.

The specimen sequenced was PBMCs. The receptors originated from a woman aged 18 to 35 in good health.

This clonotype was counted only a few times. The V and J genes are TRBV6-5 and TRBJ2-2; 10 bases are a match to TRBD2. Germline CDR1 is MNHEY and CDR2 is SVGAGI. The CDR3 covers 17 residues. Trimming took 2 bases from V and 4 from J; bases not matched to a gene: 7. DNA of the CDR3: TGTGCCAGCAGTTACGGGGTAGCGGGGGGACCCACCGGGGAGCTGTTTTTT. It is translated as CASSYGVAGGPTGELFF.

This clonotype was observed many times. The rearrangement joins TRBV12-3 or TRBV12-4 to TRBJ2-1; D possibly corresponds to TRBD1 (6 bases). The CDR3 is 13 amino acids. V was trimmed by 2 bases and J by 12 bases, leaving 14 bases between them. CDR3 nucleotides: TGTGCCAGCAGTTTAAGTACAGGGAGAGGGCAGTTCTTC. The encoded protein is CASSLSTGRGQFF.